The T cell receptor beta chain under discussion was sequenced for a study of T-cell reconstitution after alpha-beta-depleted transplantation in children (dated by TCRdb to about 2016). As for the study more broadly: Using TCR repertoire profiling, the study quantitatively followed how T-cell immune reconstitution unfolded in children after TCRalphabeta/CD19-depleted allogeneic hematopoietic cell transplantation.

As regards this clonotype: Its recognized antigen is unknown. It has no much larger one-base neighbor in the sample; base qualities were not kept.

Findings and caveats that apply to the study as a whole: In some patients, the high TCRbeta diversity seen at day 60 was put down to recipient T cells and intrathymic progenitors that had survived conditioning. About two months after transplant, the apparently early recovery of alphabetaT-cell counts reportedly depended on just several hundred clones that had expanded rapidly and came from non-depleted graft cells. Hyperexpanded clone frequencies declined over subsequent months; after one year, T-cell counts and TCRbeta diversity were mostly attributed to newly produced T cells.

The treatment or condition label corresponds to: allogeneic hematopoietic cell transplantation with graft depleted of TCRalphabeta T cells and CD19 B cells. Transplant recipients were children who received TCRalphabeta/CD19-depleted allogeneic hematopoietic cell grafts. The CDR3 measures 16 amino acids from cysteine to phenylalanine. CDR3 DNA only is kept here, 48 bases in frame from base 1. The germline V gene provides CDR1 SGHRS and CDR2 YFSETQ. V drops 0 bases and J drops 8 bases, leaving 18 bases in between. The protocol used for the library was PCR. The data were produced on an Illumina HiSeq 2500. To normalize quantification of the TCRbeta repertoire, the TCR libraries were built with molecular barcoding that relied on unique molecular identifiers. TCRdb applied fastp at Q25 and MiXCR to the public reads, then kept only in-frame beta chains. All rows with the same CDR3 protein become a single entry with the most common DNA and genes. The sample records about 980,000 distinct CDR3 sequences, about 31% of which are singletons. The leading ten clones occupy roughly 31% of the sample.

This clonotype was obtained from a boy under two years old who had a stem cell transplant for SCID, so the T cells may come from the graft donor. This specimen consisted of PBMCs, mostly from graft donor cells, obtained 360 days after TCRalphabeta/CD19-depleted stem cell transplant. The rearrangement combines TRBV5-1 with TRBJ2-1; TRBD1 is possibly the D segment (6 matching bases). CDR3 protein: CASSLGRGPRFDEQFF. The nucleotides are TGCGCCAGCAGCTTGGGCAGGGGACCTCGGTTCGATGAGCAGTTCTTC.